This entry lists 26 T cell receptor beta chains sequenced from one sample in a study of OX40 agonist ivuxolimab in advanced cancers. Assay used: immunoSEQ multiplex PCR; TCRdb lists only in-frame clones, some missing. Of fewer than 75,000 clones in the sample, approximately 90% are singletons; the top ten hold under 3.5%. The specimen comprised CD4+ or CD8+ T cells sorted from blood, sampled in a trial of the OX40 agonist ivuxolimab. The receptors originated from an adult with an advanced solid tumor such as melanoma, head and neck, liver or kidney cancer.

The chain is built from TRBV6-5 and TRBJ1-3, with D unresolved. The CDR3 spans 13 residues. V was shortened by 5 bases and J by 3 bases, with 8 bases between the two germline ends. CDR1 and CDR2 (germline): MNHEY, SVGAGI. In DNA, the CDR3 is TGTGCCAGCAGTGGAACGCATGGAAACACCATATATTTT. Its translation: CASSGTHGNTIYF.

This chain joins TRBV18 and TRBJ1-1; unclear D gene. V lost 4 bases to trimming and J lost 0 bases, with 21 bases between them. The CDR3 runs 18 residues. Germline V CDR1 and CDR2: KGHSH, LQKENI. CDR3 nucleotides: TGTGCCAGCTCACTATTAGGACGGGTAAATGGAATGAACACTGAAGCTTTCTTT. Translating it yields CASSLLGRVNGMNTEAFF.

The rearrangement uses TRBV30 and TRBJ2-2; D possibly uses TRBD1 or TRBD2 (5 bases each). The CDR3 covers 16 residues. Germline V gene sequence: CDR1 GTSNPN, CDR2 SVGIG (reference sequence). Trimming removed 3 bases at V and 0 bases at J, with 14 bases between. The CDR3 DNA reads TGTGCCTGGAGATCTAGGGGACGTTCGAACACCGGGGAGCTGTTTTTT. Translating it yields CAWRSRGRSNTGELFF. The complete variable domain, with remaining parts taken from reference TRBV30 and TRBJ2-2, reads SQTIHQWPATLVQPVGSPLSLECTVEGTSNPNLYWYRQAAGRGLQLLFYSVGIGQISSEVPQNLSASRPQDRQFILSSKKLLLSDSGFYLCAWRSRGRSNTGELFFGEGSRLTVL.

A remark on this clone: The same CDR3 arises from other DNA sequences in this sample as well. This chain uses TRBV30 with TRBJ2-3; 11 bases match TRBD2. Germline V gene lookup returns CDR1 GTSNPN and CDR2 SVGIG (reference sequence). The CDR3 is 15 amino acids. V shed 3 bases, J shed 2 bases, and the junction held 4 bases outside the gene matches. CDR3 coding DNA: TGTGCCTGGAGCCCGGGACTAGCGGTCACAGATACGCAGTATTTT. This gives the protein CAWSPGLAVTDTQYF.

The chain is built from TRBV19 and TRBJ2-1; TRBD2 matches 9 bases. There are 15 residues in the CDR3. Per germline, CDR1 LNHDA and CDR2 SQIVND (reference sequence). The V gene end was trimmed by 9 bases and the J gene end by 8 bases; junction bases not matched to a gene: 14. CDR3 region: CASRLTSGWTDEQFF. The CDR3 nucleotides read TGTGCCAGCCGACTAACTAGCGGGTGGACCGATGAGCAGTTCTTC.

The rearrangement links TRBV6-4 to TRBJ1-3, with 7 bases aligning to TRBD1. V lost 2 bases to trimming and J lost 3 bases; unmatched junction nucleotides: 16. Germline V gene sequence: CDR1 MRHNA, CDR2 SNTAGT. This CDR3 has 19 residues. CDR3 loop: CASSDRDRGNLLLGNTIYF. CDR3 DNA sequence: TGTGCCAGCAGTGACCGGGACAGAGGGAATCTATTGCTTGGAAACACCATATATTTT.

The chain links TRBV7-8 to TRBJ2-5; D possibly corresponds to TRBD1 (6 bases). CDR1 is SGHVS, CDR2 FQNEAQ, per germline. This CDR3 spans 15 amino acids. Trimming removed 6 bases from V and 2 bases from J, with 16 bases in between. The CDR3 DNA sequence: TGTGCCAGCAGGCTCCTGACAGGACCTCAAGAGACCCAGTACTTC. It encodes CASRLLTGPQETQYF.

V and J are TRBV18 and TRBJ2-1, with D possibly matching TRBD1 (6 bases). Trimming took 5 bases from V and 4 from J, leaving 9 bases between them. The germline CDR1 and CDR2 sequences are KGHSH and LQKENI. The CDR3 sequence is 13 residues long. CDR3 amino acids: CASSSDRYNEQFF. In nucleotides, the CDR3 is TGTGCCAGCTCATCGGACAGATACAATGAGCAGTTCTTC. The full variable domain, rest sourced from reference TRBV18 and TRBJ2-1, is NAGVMQNPRHLVRRRGQEARLRCSPMKGHSHVYWYRQLPEEGLKFMVYLQKENIIDESGMPKERFSAEFPKEGPSILRIQQVVRGDSAAYFCASSSDRYNEQFFGPGTRLTVL.

A single count supports this clone. V and J are TRBV5-4 and TRBJ2-7; 10 bases align to TRBD1. The CDR3 loop spans 15 amino acids. CDR1 is SGHNT, CDR2 YYREEE, per germline (reference sequence). V trimming: 0 bases; J trimming: 5 bases; junction bases outside the gene matches: 5. CDR3 protein: CASSLGRDRGNEQYF. Written as DNA, the CDR3 is TGTGCCAGCAGCTTGGGGAGGGACAGGGGCAACGAGCAGTACTTC.

The chain recombines TRBV16 with TRBJ1-1; TRBD1 is a possible D gene (5 bases). Trimming removed 0 bases at V and 4 bases at J, with 9 bases between. Germline V gene lookup returns CDR1 KGHSY and CDR2 FQNENV. CDR3 length: 14 residues. The chain's CDR3 is CASSQSRVGTEAFF. DNA of the CDR3: TGTGCCAGCAGCCAATCCAGGGTAGGCACTGAAGCTTTCTTT.

The J gene is TRBJ2-7, the V gene TRBV11-2, with D possibly being TRBD1 (5 bases). Germline CDR1 and CDR2: SGHAT and FQNNGV. Between the trimmed V and J ends, which lost 4 bases and 6 bases, there was a span of 16 bases. CDR3 length: 14 residues. CDR3 loop: CASSSDIFYPEQYF. The CDR3 DNA follows: TGTGCCAGCAGCTCGGACATATTCTACCCCGAGCAGTACTTC.

V gene TRBV4-3 combines with J gene TRBJ2-5, with a tentative D call TRBD1 (5 bases). Trimming pared 2 bases from V and 5 bases from J, leaving 24 bases between. The CDR3 runs to 18 residues. Germline CDR1 and CDR2: LGHNA and YSLEER. CDR3 region: CASSQNPPTSARQETQYF. The CDR3 DNA sequence: TGCGCCAGCAGCCAAAACCCGCCGACGAGCGCACGACAGGAGACCCAGTACTTC.

This clone appeared a few times. This chain uses TRBV6-1 with TRBJ2-2; TRBD2 might be the D (6 bases). V was clipped by 6 bases and J by 5 bases, with 16 bases between them. Germline CDR1 and CDR2: MNHNS and SASEGT. This CDR3 spans 15 amino acids. The CDR3 DNA sequence: TGTGCCAGCAGCCGAGGAGGGATTTCTACCGGGGAGCTGTTTTTT. Translating gives CASSRGGISTGELFF.

The genes are TRBV6-1 and TRBJ1-6; 10 bases are shared with TRBD1. The germline CDR1 and CDR2 sequences are MNHNS and SASEGT. The CDR3 loop spans 15 amino acids. The ends lost 6 bases at V and 7 bases at J; junction bases unmatched: 6. The CDR3 loop is CASRVPGQGNSPLHF. CDR3 DNA sequence: TGTGCCAGCAGGGTACCGGGACAGGGGAATTCACCCCTCCACTTT.

This clone was found once. The chain carries TRBV5-1 and TRBJ1-1, with D unresolved. The germline V and J ends were trimmed by 1 base and 5 bases, with 12 bases remaining between them. This CDR3 spans 14 amino acids. Germline values: CDR1 SGHRS, CDR2 YFSETQ. For the CDR3, the DNA is TGCGCCAGCAGCTTGTTCACCCTGGGGACTGAAGCTTTCTTT. Translation: CASSLFTLGTEAFF.

The chain couples TRBV5-6 to TRBJ2-5; D remains ambiguous. Germline assignment: CDR1 SGHDT and CDR2 YYEEEE. Between the trimmed V and J ends, which lost 4 bases and 3 bases, there was a span of 10 bases. This CDR3 comprises 13 residues. This chain's CDR3 is CASSGPAEETQYF. The CDR3 DNA follows: TGTGCCAGCAGCGGCCCGGCAGAAGAGACCCAGTACTTC.

For the CDR3, the DNA is TGTGCCAGCAGGGAGACAGGGGGTGCTGATGGAAACACCATATATTTT. Translating gives CASRETGGADGNTIYF. The chain uses TRBV28 and TRBJ1-3; 9 nucleotides line up with TRBD1. J lost 3 bases, V lost 6 bases, and 9 bases had no gene match. This CDR3 is 16 amino acids long. Germline CDR1 reads MDHEN; CDR2 reads SYDVKM. Full variable domain (rest looked up from reference TRBV28 and TRBJ1-3): DVKVTQSSRYLVKRTGEKVFLECVQDMDHENMFWYRQDPGLGLRLIYFSYDVKMKEKGDIPEGYSVSREKKERFSLILESASTNQTSMYLCASRETGGADGNTIYFGEGSWLTVV.

This clone was picked up a small number of times. The chain couples TRBV5-4 to TRBJ2-7, with D maybe TRBD1 (5 bases). There are 13 residues in the CDR3. Deletions cut 0 bases from V and 3 bases from J, with 7 bases between. Germline CDR1 is SGHNT and CDR2 is YYREEE (reference sequence). CDR3 protein: CASSLGQNYEQYF. The CDR3 region has the DNA TGTGCCAGCAGCTTGGGACAGAACTACGAGCAGTACTTC.

This rearrangement joins TRBV10-3 to TRBJ2-1, with D unclear. V was trimmed by 0 bases and J by 2 bases, leaving 5 bases between them. The CDR3 consists of 14 residues. Germline V gene data show CDR1 as ENHRY and CDR2 as SYGVKD. This CDR3 is CAISESSAYNEQFF. CDR3 DNA: TGTGCCATCAGTGAGTCGTCGGCCTACAATGAGCAGTTCTTC.

CDR3 nucleotides: TGTGCCACCAGCAGAGATTTGGGGACAGGGCCTAATGAAAAACTGTTTTTT. This sequence encodes CATSRDLGTGPNEKLFF. This chain uses TRBV15 with TRBJ1-4, with TRBD1 matching over 9 bases. Trimming removed 0 bases from V and 3 bases from J; junction bases left unmatched: 5. Per germline, CDR1 LNHNV and CDR2 YYDKDF (reference sequence). This CDR3 has 17 residues.

On this clone: The same CDR3 arises from other DNA sequences in this sample as well. V and J are TRBV7-9 and TRBJ1-1, with no clear D. From germline, CDR1 is SEHNR and CDR2 FQNEAQ (reference sequence). The CDR3 consists of 13 residues. The ends were cut back, 1 base at V and 3 bases at J, with 6 bases in the middle. The CDR3 coding sequence is TGTGCCAGCAGCTTAGGACTGGACACTGAAGCTTTCTTT. It encodes CASSLGLDTEAFF. The full variable domain, in which reference TRBV7-9 and TRBJ1-1 provide the parts outside the CDR3, is DTGVSQNPRHKITKRGQNVTFRCDPISEHNRLYWYRQTLGQGPEFLTYFQNEAQLEKSRLLSDRFSAERPKGSFSTLEIQRTEQGDSAMYLCASSLGLDTEAFFGQGTRLTVV.

This chain joins TRBV12-1 and TRBJ2-1. TRBV12-1 constitutes a pseudogene. This CDR3 spans 15 amino acids. The CDR3 is CASSFYSQQHNEQFF. Here the CDR3 DNA reads TGTGCCAGCAGCTTTTACTCCCAACAACACAATGAGCAGTTCTTC.

The chain combines TRBV5-8 with TRBJ2-2; 11 nucleotides agree with TRBD1. The V gene's germline CDR1 is SGHTS and CDR2 YDEGEE. The CDR3 is 16 residues long. V shed 1 base and J 6 bases; nucleotides not matched to a gene: 5. CDR3: CASSLPGQGAAGELFF. The DNA of the CDR3 is TGTGCCAGCAGCTTGCCCGGACAGGGGGCCGCCGGGGAGCTGTTTTTT.

J is TRBJ2-2 and V is TRBV10-2, with a tentative D call TRBD2 (6 bases). CDR1 is WSHSY, CDR2 SAAADI, per germline. Trimming cost V 10 bases and J 7 bases, with 16 bases left between them. The CDR3 is made up of 13 amino acids. The CDR3 protein is CATGTWGSGELFF. The DNA of the CDR3 is TGCGCCACCGGGACTTGGGGGAGCGGGGAGCTGTTTTTT.

This chain uses TRBV6-5 with TRBJ1-1, with 11 bases lining up with TRBD1. Unmatched junction bases numbered 6, after V lost 6 bases and J lost 3 bases. Per germline, CDR1 MNHEY and CDR2 SVGAGI. The CDR3 is 15 residues long. CDR3: CASRGQGAQDTEAFF. DNA of the CDR3: TGTGCCAGCAGAGGACAGGGGGCGCAGGACACTGAAGCTTTCTTT.

This rearrangement joins TRBV7-6 to TRBJ1-3; D gene uncertain. CDR1 and CDR2 (germline): SGHVS, FNYEAQ. V was pared by 2 bases and J by 4 bases, with 9 bases between. The CDR3 length is 14 residues. Here the CDR3 DNA reads TGTGCCAGCAGCTTATCGGGGTTAGGAAACACCATATATTTT. This sequence encodes CASSLSGLGNTIYF.